The 14 T cell receptor beta chains in this list originate from one sample, sequenced in a study of T cell changes during pregnancy in multiple sclerosis. Repertoires were generated with immunoSEQ multiplex PCR, while TCRdb's copy carries only in-frame clones and drops some. Found here are 20,000 to 25,000 clones, approximately 90% of them singletons; the top ten hold roughly 0.7%. The starting material was CD4+ T cells from peripheral blood mononuclear cells, obtained in the third trimester of pregnancy. The receptors stem from a female donor with multiple sclerosis, enrolled in a pregnancy study.

This chain uses TRBV7-9 with TRBJ2-2, with unresolved D. Germline values: CDR1 SEHNR, CDR2 FQNEAQ (reference sequence). The CDR3 extends over 13 amino acids. V lost 3 bases and J lost 4, with 6 bases in between. Here the CDR3 reads CASSLFGTGELFF. CDR3 coding DNA: TGTGCCAGCAGCTTGTTCGGCACCGGGGAGCTGTTTTTT.

The chain couples TRBV19 to TRBJ2-2; the D gene is possibly TRBD1 (6 bases). Trimming removed 6 bases at V and 3 bases at J, with 14 bases between. The CDR3 sequence is 15 residues long. Germline V CDR1 and CDR2: LNHDA, SQIVND (reference sequence). CDR3 region: CASRTRGIDTGELFF. CDR3 coding DNA: TGTGCCAGTAGGACCAGGGGAATAGACACCGGGGAGCTGTTTTTT.

The J gene is TRBJ2-2, the V gene TRBV10-3; D possibly corresponds to TRBD1 (5 bases). V lost 2 bases and J 6 bases, leaving 7 bases between the germline ends. Germline CDR1 ENHRY, CDR2 SYGVKD. This CDR3 has 13 residues. CDR3 in amino acids: CAISEVGPGELFF. The DNA of the CDR3 is TGTGCCATCAGTGAGGTGGGGCCCGGGGAGCTGTTTTTT.

The chain combines TRBV5-1 with TRBJ2-2; tentative D call: TRBD2 (5 bases). The CDR3 contains 16 residues. CDR1 SGHRS and CDR2 YFSETQ come from the germline V gene. V lost 4 bases, J lost 5 bases, and 18 bases lay in between. The CDR3 is CASSRGSGSGTGELFF. The CDR3 DNA reads TGCGCCAGCAGCCGCGGGTCCGGGTCGGGAACCGGGGAGCTGTTTTTT.

This rearrangement joins TRBV7-2 to TRBJ2-7; TRBD2 matches 12 bases. Germline V gives CDR1 SGHTA, CDR2 FQGNSA. V was pared by 5 bases and J by 3 bases, with 8 bases of the junction left unmatched. The CDR3 runs 16 residues. The CDR3 loop is CASSQTSGGPFYEQYF. The CDR3 DNA is TGTGCCAGCAGCCAAACTAGCGGGGGGCCTTTCTACGAGCAGTACTTC.

The chain is built from TRBV9 and TRBJ1-2; 7 bases map to TRBD1. V trimming: 3 bases; J trimming: 7 bases; junction bases outside the gene matches: 12. Germline assignment: CDR1 SGDLS and CDR2 YYNGEE. CDR3 length: 15 amino acids. CDR3 sequence: CASSAGTAVEGGYTF. The CDR3, as DNA: TGTGCCAGCAGCGCTGGGACAGCGGTCGAAGGTGGCTACACCTTC. The full variable domain, in which reference TRBV9 and TRBJ1-2 provide the parts outside the CDR3, is DSGVTQTPKHLITATGQRVTLRCSPRSGDLSVYWYQQSLDQGLQFLIQYYNGEERAKGNILERFSAQQFPDLHSELNLSSLELGDSALYFCASSAGTAVEGGYTFGSGTRLTVV.

The chain is built from TRBV5-1 and TRBJ2-5; TRBD1 matches 7 bases. Looked up from germline, CDR1 is SGHRS and CDR2 is YFSETQ. This CDR3 has 16 residues. V lost 1 base to trimming and J lost 0 bases; unmatched junction nucleotides: 6. For the CDR3, the DNA is TGCGCCAGCAGCTTGACAGGGGATGAGGACCAAGAGACCCAGTACTTC. This encodes CASSLTGDEDQETQYF.

J is TRBJ1-5 and V is TRBV10-2, with 11 bases identical to TRBD1. V was clipped by 6 bases and J by 9 bases; unmatched bases: 7. The CDR3 covers 14 residues. CDR1 and CDR2 from the germline V gene are WSHSY and SAAADI. Here the CDR3 reads CASRGQGAFGPQHF. CDR3 coding DNA: TGCGCCAGCAGAGGACAGGGGGCCTTCGGGCCCCAGCATTTT.

This clone was found a few times. The V gene is TRBV6-1, the J gene TRBJ1-5; D is ambiguous. The V gene lost 6 bases and the J gene lost 2 bases, with 14 bases spanning the gap. CDR1 is MNHNS, CDR2 SASEGT, per germline. This CDR3 spans 15 amino acids. The CDR3 sequence: CASRDQDIGNQPQHF. The DNA for the CDR3 is TGTGCCAGCAGGGATCAGGATATCGGCAATCAGCCCCAGCATTTT.

The chain combines TRBV11-2 with TRBJ2-7; 9 bases fit TRBD1. V shed 5 bases, J shed 3 bases, and the junction held 5 bases outside the gene matches. The CDR3 is made up of 14 amino acids. The germline V gene has CDR1 SGHAT and CDR2 FQNNGV. The CDR3 protein is CASSRDRASYEQYF. In DNA, the CDR3 is TGTGCCAGCAGCCGGGACAGGGCAAGCTACGAGCAGTACTTC.

The J gene is TRBJ2-3, the V gene TRBV5-1, with 8 bases aligning to TRBD2. This CDR3 contains 15 residues. Trimming cost V 2 bases and J 6 bases; bases outside gene matches: 8. The V gene's germline CDR1 is SGHRS and CDR2 YFSETQ. The CDR3 nucleotides are TGCGCCAGCAGCTTTCGCGGGGGGCCGCCGGATACGCAGTATTTT. Translated: CASSFRGGPPDTQYF.

The rearrangement joins TRBV2 to TRBJ2-2; 15 bases are a match to TRBD2. J gave up 5 bases and V 6 bases, and 4 bases lay outside the gene matches. Germline V lookup: CDR1 SNHLY, CDR2 FYNNEI. The CDR3 spans 16 residues. The CDR3 sequence: CASRMGLAGGTGELFF. The CDR3 DNA reads as TGTGCCAGCAGGATGGGACTAGCGGGGGGAACCGGGGAGCTGTTTTTT.

DNA for the CDR3: TGTGCCTGGGGTACAGGGGGCTCTGGAAACACCATATATTTT. It is translated as CAWGTGGSGNTIYF. This chain joins TRBV30 and TRBJ1-3; 8 nucleotides line up with TRBD1. V dropped 5 bases and J dropped 0; count of bases not matched to a gene: 3. The V gene's germline CDR1 is GTSNPN and CDR2 SVGIG (reference sequence). The CDR3 length is 14 residues.

The chain is built from TRBV4-1 and TRBJ2-5, with D possibly matching TRBD1 (6 bases). From germline, CDR1 is MGHRA and CDR2 YSYEKL. Between the trimmed V and J ends, which lost 2 bases and 7 bases, there was a span of 17 bases. The CDR3 loop spans 15 amino acids. CDR3 bases: TGCGCCAGCAGCCAACAGGGACAACTGACAGGGACCCAGTACTTC. This encodes CASSQQGQLTGTQYF.